The source of this TCR beta chain is a study of T cell repertoires in cytomegalovirus infection. CDR3 length: 14 amino acids. Per the germline V gene, CDR1 is MNHEY and CDR2 is SVGAGI. V shed 11 bases and J shed 5 bases, with 21 bases lying between them. MiXCR, run by TCRdb on the reads, gives a single entry per CDR3 protein. The table lists roughly 920,000 distinct CDR3 sequences, about a third of them singletons, with around an eighth in the top ten. A few counts support this clonotype. Its antigen is not known. V gene TRBV6-5 combines with J gene TRBJ2-5; either TRBD1 or TRBD2 may fit D (5 bases each). This sequence originates from a human donor in good health (CMV status not recorded). Some clones in this sample may be carry-over from other donors' samples. Here the sequenced sample was cultured CD8+ T cells from PBMCs, taken from culture after CMV antigen stimulation. Here the CDR3 DNA reads TGTGCCGCTCGGGGCAGGTCGGCGAAGGAGACCCAGTACTTC. It encodes CAARGRSAKETQYF.